This T cell receptor beta chain was captured by sequencing in a study of T cell responses to AZD1222 COVID-19 vaccine. A word on this clone: Its target is unknown.

The study pooled second doses at about 4 or about 12 weeks. Germline lookup yields CDR1 MDHEN and CDR2 SYDVKM. This CDR3 has 11 amino acids. V was shortened by 7 bases and J by 11 bases, with 14 bases between the two germline ends. Study results and caveats: Following two doses of AZD1222, Spike-specific TCR breadth and depth rose. Reportedly, close to half of spike-specific TCRs are directed against unmutated variant regions. Repertoire sampling happened only post peak T cell response.

Assay used: immunoSEQ multiplex PCR; TCRdb lists only in-frame clones, some missing. This sample has around 120,000 clones, with approximately 80% found just once. The receptor's source is an adult who received the AZD1222 COVID-19 vaccine. This material consisted of peripheral blood, taken 28 days after the second AZD1222 dose. The rearrangement uses TRBV28 and TRBJ1-1, with D possibly TRBD1 on 5 matching bases. CDR3 bases: TGTGCCAGCATGGGGCGGCTGGGCGCTTTCTTT. Protein: CASMGRLGAFF.